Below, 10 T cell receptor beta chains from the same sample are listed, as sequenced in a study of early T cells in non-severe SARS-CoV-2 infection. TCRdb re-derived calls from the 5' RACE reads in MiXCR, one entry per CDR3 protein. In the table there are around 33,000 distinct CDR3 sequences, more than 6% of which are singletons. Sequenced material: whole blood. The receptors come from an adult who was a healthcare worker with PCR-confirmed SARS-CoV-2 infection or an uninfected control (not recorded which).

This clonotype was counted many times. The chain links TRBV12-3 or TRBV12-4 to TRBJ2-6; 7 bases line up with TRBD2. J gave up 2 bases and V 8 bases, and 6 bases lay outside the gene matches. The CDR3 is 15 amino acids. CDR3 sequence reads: CASGGVPPGANVLTF. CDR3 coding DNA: TGTGCCAGCGGGGGGGTTCCCCCTGGGGCCAACGTCCTGACTTTC.

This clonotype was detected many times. In nucleotides, the CDR3 is TGCAGTGCCGAGCTCCCAGTCGCGGGGCAAGAGACCCAGTACTTC. As protein: CSAELPVAGQETQYF. The V and J genes are TRBV20-1 and TRBJ2-5, with D perhaps matching TRBD2 (6 bases). The V gene lost 6 bases and the J gene lost 2 bases, with 19 bases spanning the gap. Germline CDR1 is DFQATT and CDR2 is SNEGSKA (reference sequence). This CDR3 is 15 amino acids long.

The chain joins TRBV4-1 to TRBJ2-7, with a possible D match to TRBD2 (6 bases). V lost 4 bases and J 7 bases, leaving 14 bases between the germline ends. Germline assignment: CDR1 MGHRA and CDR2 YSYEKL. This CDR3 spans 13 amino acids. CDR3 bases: TGCGCCAGCAGCCGAGGCCTCAGCGGGGAGCAGTACTTC. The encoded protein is CASSRGLSGEQYF.

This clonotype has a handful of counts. CDR3 bases: TGTGCCAGCAGTCCCATCGCCAGTAGCAATCAGCCCCAGCATTTT. Encoded protein: CASSPIASSNQPQHF. The gene calls are TRBV28 and TRBJ1-5; D is ambiguous. The germline V gene has CDR1 MDHEN and CDR2 SYDVKM. The germline V and J ends were trimmed by 5 bases and 0 bases, with 11 bases remaining between them. This CDR3 has 15 residues.

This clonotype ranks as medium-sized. In DNA, the CDR3 is TGCAGTGCTAGGGCTACCTACTCCTACAATGAGCAGTTCTTC. It translates to CSARATYSYNEQFF. J is TRBJ2-1 and V is TRBV20-1; no firm D call. Trimming left V 3 bases short and J 0 bases short, with 9 bases between. This CDR3 region has 14 residues. CDR1 is DFQATT and CDR2 is SNEGSKA in the germline V gene (reference sequence).

Written as DNA, the CDR3 is TGTGCCAGCAGTCCCAGTCGTCAGCCCCAGCATTTT. Protein product: CASSPSRQPQHF. This sequence joins TRBV6-6 and TRBJ1-5; D unresolved. The CDR3 extends over 12 amino acids. The germline V gene encodes CDR1 MNHNY and CDR2 SVGAGI (reference sequence). Trimming removed 5 bases at V and 6 bases at J, with 8 bases between.

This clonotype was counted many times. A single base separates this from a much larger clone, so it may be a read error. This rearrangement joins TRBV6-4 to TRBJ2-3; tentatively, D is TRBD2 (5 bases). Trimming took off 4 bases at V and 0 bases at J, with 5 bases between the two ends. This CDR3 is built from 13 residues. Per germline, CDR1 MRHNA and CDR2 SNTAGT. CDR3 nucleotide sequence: TGTGCCAGCAGTGGCGGGAGCACAGATACGCAGTATTTT. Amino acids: CASSGGSTDTQYF.

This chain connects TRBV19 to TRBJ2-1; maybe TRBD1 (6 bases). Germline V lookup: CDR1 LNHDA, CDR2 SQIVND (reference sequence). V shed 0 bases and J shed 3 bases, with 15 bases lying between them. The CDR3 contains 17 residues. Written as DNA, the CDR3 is TGTGCCAGTAGTATAGATCTCCCGGACAGCTACTACAATGAGCAGTTCTTC. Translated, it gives CASSIDLPDSYYNEQFF.

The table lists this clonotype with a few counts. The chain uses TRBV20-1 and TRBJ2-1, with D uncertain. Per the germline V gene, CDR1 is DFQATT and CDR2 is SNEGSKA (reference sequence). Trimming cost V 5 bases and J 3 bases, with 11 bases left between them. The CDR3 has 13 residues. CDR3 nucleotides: TGCAGTGCTCTAAGGCAGAACTACAATGAGCAGTTCTTC. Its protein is CSALRQNYNEQFF.

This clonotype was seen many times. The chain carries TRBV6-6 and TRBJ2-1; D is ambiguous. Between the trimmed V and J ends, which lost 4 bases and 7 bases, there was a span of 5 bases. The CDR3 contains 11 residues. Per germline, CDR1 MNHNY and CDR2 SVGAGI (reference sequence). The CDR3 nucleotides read TGTGCCAGCAGTTCGAAGAATGAGCAGTTCTTC. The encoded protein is CASSSKNEQFF.